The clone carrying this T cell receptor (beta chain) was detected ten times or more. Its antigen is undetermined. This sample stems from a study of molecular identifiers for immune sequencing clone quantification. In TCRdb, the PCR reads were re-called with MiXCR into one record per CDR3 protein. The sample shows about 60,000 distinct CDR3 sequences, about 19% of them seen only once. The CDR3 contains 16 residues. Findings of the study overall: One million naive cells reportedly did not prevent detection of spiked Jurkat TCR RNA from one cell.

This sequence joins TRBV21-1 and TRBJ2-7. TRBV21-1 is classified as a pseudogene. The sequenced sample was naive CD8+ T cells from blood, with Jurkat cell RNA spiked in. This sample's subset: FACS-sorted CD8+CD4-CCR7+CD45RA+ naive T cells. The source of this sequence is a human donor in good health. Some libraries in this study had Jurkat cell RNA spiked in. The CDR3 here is CASSKERKKGLYEQYF. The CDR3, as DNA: TGTGCCAGCAGCAAAGAACGGAAAAAAGGACTCTACGAGCAGTACTTC.